This TCR beta chain is drawn from a study of T cells in Graves' hyperthyroidism and ophthalmopathy. Regions amplified from RNA transcripts were the TCR beta CDR3 regions. First-round RT-PCR with HTBI primers amplified the TCR CDR3 region. MiXCR, applied by TCRdb to the multiplex PCR reads, yields one record per CDR3 protein. The sample lists under 350,000 distinct CDR3 sequences, roughly a fifth seen once, with around half in the top ten. The study defined stable Graves' hyperthyroidism as no ophthalmopathy progression within 18 months. Using about 10 ml of fresh peripheral blood, PBMCs were prepared. Study results and caveats: Model-based prediction identified ophthalmopathy a median 6.5 months prior to its onset.

This clonotype was found many times. Its antigen is unknown. Trimming took off 3 bases at V and 0 bases at J, with 6 bases between the two ends. The length of the CDR3 is 15 residues. Germline V gene sequence: CDR1 MDHEN, CDR2 SYDVKM. This TCR was recovered from a woman aged 45 to 65 with Graves' hyperthyroidism. Sequenced input: blood. The rearrangement links TRBV28 to TRBJ2-6; D is ambiguous. For the CDR3, the DNA is TGTGCCAGCAGTTTTTACAGCTCTGGGGCCAACGTCCTGACTTTC. Amino acids: CASSFYSSGANVLTF.